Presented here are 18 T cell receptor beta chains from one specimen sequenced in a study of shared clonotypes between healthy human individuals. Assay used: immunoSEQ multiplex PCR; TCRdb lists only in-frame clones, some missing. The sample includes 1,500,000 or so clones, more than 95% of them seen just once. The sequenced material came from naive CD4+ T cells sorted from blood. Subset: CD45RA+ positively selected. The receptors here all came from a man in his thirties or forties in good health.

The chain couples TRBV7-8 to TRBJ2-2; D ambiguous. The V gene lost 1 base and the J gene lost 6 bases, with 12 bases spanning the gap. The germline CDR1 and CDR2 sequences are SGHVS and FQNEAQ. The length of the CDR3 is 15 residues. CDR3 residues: CASSLEGLGSGELFF. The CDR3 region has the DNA TGTGCCAGCAGCTTAGAGGGTTTGGGATCCGGGGAGCTGTTTTTT.

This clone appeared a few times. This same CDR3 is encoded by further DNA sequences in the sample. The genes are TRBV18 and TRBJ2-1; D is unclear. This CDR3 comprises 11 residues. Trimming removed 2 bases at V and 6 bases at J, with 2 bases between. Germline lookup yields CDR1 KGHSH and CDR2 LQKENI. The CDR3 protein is CASSPGNEQFF. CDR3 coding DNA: TGTGCCAGCTCACCAGGCAATGAGCAGTTCTTC.

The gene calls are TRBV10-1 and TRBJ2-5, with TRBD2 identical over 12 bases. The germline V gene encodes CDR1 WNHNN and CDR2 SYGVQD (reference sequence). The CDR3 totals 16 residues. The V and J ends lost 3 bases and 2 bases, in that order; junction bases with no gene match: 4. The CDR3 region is CASSDSTSGRQETQYF. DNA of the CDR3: TGCGCCAGCAGTGATTCGACTAGCGGGAGACAAGAGACCCAGTACTTC.

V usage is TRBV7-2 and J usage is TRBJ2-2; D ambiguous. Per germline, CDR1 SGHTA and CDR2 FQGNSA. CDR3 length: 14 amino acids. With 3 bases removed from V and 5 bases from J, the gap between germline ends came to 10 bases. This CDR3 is CASSFSILTGELFF. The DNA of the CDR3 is TGTGCCAGCAGCTTTAGTATTCTAACCGGGGAGCTGTTTTTT.

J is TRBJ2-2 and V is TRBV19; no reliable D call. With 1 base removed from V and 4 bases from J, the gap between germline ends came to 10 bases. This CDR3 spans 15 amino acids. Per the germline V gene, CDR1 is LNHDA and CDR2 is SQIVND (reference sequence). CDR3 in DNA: TGTGCCAGTAGTATAGGCAGTGTATCCACCGGGGAGCTGTTTTTT. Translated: CASSIGSVSTGELFF.

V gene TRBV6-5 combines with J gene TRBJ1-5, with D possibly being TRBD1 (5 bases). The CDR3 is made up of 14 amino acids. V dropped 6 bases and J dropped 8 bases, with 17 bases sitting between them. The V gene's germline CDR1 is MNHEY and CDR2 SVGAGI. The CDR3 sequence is CASRPYYGGEPQHF. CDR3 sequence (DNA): TGTGCCAGCAGGCCTTATTATGGGGGGGAGCCCCAGCATTTT.

As DNA, the CDR3 is TGTGCCAGCAGTTTTTCCAGCGGGATTACAGATACGCAGTATTTT. Amino acid sequence: CASSFSSGITDTQYF. The chain links TRBV28 to TRBJ2-3; TRBD2 aligns across 7 bases. The germline V gene has CDR1 MDHEN and CDR2 SYDVKM. The CDR3 covers 15 residues. V shed 3 bases and J 3 bases; nucleotides not matched to a gene: 6.

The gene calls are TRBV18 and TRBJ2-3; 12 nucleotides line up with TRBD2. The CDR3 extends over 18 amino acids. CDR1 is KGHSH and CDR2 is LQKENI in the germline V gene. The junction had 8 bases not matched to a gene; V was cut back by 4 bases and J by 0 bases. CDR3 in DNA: TGTGCCAGCTCACGGACTAGCGGGACGAGGGGTAGCACAGATACGCAGTATTTT. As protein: CASSRTSGTRGSTDTQYF.

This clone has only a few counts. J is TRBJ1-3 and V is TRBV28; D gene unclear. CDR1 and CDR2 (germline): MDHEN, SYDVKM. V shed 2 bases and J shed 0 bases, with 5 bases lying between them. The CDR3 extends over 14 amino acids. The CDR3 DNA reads TGTGCCAGCAGTTTACAGCACTCTGGAAACACCATATATTTT. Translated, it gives CASSLQHSGNTIYF.

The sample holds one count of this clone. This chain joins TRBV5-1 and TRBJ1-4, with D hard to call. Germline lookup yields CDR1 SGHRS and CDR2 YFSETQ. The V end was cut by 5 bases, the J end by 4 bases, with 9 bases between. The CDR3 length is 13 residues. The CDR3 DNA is TGCGCCAGCAGATTAAATGGTAATGAAAAACTGTTTTTT. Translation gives CASRLNGNEKLFF.

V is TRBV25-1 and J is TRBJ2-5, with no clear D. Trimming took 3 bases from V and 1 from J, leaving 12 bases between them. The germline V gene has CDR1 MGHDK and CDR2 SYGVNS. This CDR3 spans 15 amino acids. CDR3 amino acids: CASSDFVGIQETQYF. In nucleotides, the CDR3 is TGTGCCAGCAGTGATTTCGTGGGTATCCAAGAGACCCAGTACTTC.

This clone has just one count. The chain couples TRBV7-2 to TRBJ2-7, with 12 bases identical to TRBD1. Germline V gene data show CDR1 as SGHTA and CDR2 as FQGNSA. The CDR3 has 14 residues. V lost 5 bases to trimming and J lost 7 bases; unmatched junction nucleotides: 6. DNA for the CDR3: TGTGCCAGCAGCGTCCGGGACAGGGGGCTAGAGCAGTACTTC. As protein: CASSVRDRGLEQYF.

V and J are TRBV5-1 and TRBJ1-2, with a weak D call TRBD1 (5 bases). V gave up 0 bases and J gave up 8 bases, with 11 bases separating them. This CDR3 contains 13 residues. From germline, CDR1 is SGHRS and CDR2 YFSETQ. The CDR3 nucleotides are TGCGCCAGCAGCTTGGGACAGCCCGACGGCTACACCTTC. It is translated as CASSLGQPDGYTF.

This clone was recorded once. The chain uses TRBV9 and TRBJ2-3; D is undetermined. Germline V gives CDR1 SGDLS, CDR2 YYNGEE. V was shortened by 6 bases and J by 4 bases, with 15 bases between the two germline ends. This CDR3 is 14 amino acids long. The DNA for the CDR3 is TGTGCCAGCACGCCGACGGCTCGGGCAGATACGCAGTATTTT. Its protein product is CASTPTARADTQYF.

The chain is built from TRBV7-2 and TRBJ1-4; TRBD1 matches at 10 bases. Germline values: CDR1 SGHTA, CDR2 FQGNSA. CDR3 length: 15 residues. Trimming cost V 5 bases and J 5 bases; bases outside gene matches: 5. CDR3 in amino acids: CASSQRDRGNEKLFF. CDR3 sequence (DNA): TGTGCCAGCAGCCAAAGGGACAGGGGAAATGAAAAACTGTTTTTT.

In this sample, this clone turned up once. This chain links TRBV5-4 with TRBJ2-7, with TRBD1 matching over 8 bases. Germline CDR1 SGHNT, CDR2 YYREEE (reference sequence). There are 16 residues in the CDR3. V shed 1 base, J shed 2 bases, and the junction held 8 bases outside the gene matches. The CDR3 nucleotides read TGTGCCAGCAGCTTGTTCGGGACAGGCTACCCCTACGAGCAGTACTTC. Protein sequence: CASSLFGTGYPYEQYF.

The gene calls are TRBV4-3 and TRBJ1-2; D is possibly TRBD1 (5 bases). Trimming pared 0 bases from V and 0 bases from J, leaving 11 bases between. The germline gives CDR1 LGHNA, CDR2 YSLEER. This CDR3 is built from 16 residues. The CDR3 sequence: CASSQEWQGANYGYTF. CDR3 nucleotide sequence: TGCGCCAGCAGCCAAGAGTGGCAGGGAGCTAACTATGGCTACACCTTC.

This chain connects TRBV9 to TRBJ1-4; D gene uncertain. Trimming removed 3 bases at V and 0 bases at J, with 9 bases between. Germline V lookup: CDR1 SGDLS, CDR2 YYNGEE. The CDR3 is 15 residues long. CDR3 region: CASSDAGATNEKLFF. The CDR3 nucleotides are TGTGCCAGCAGCGACGCAGGTGCAACTAATGAAAAACTGTTTTTT.